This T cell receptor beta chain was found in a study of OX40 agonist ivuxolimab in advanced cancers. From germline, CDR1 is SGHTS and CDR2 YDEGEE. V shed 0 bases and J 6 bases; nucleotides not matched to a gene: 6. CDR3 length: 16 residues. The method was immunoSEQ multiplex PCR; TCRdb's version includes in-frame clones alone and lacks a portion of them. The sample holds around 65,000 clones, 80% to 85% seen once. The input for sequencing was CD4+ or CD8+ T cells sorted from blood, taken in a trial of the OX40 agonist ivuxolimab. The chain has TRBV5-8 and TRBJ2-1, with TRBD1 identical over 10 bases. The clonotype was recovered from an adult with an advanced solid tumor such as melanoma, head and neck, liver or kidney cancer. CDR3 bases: TGTGCCAGCAGCTTGGGGGGGACAGGGGTTTCCAATGAGCAGTTCTTC. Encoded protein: CASSLGGTGVSNEQFF.